This T cell receptor beta chain was obtained from a study of cytomegalovirus exposure and HLA in healthy donors. Study in general: Prior work identified around 100 million unique TCR beta sequences in roughly 190 million T cells.

This CDR3 comprises 14 residues. Germline V gives CDR1 SGHTA, CDR2 FQGNSA. The V gene end was trimmed by 7 bases and the J gene end by 3 bases; junction bases not matched to a gene: 5. This clone showed up just a few times. Its target is unknown. PCR was performed using 60 Vbeta and 13 Jbeta primers. Measured with immunoSEQ multiplex PCR; TCRdb has only the in-frame clones, and not every one. In the table there are roughly 160,000 clones, around 80% of which are singletons. General study points: It is likely that the observed cluster of highly shared sequence variants was a sequencing artifact. The authors enumerated roughly 160 TCR beta chains as linked to cytomegalovirus. Association of some 18,000 TCR beta sequences with HLA alleles was found at 0.05 false discovery rate in a later analysis.

V usage is TRBV7-2 and J usage is TRBJ2-7; TRBD1 aligns across 11 bases. Sequencing was performed on PBMCs. The TCR originated in a man aged 35-49 years in good health and CMV-seronegative. The DNA for the CDR3 is TGTGCCAGCACCCTGGGGACAGGGGGCTACGAGCAGTACTTC. Its translation is CASTLGTGGYEQYF.